The 7 T cell receptor beta chains below all came from one sample that was sequenced in a study of blood T cell repertoires in COVID-19. Data came from immunoSEQ multiplex PCR; TCRdb stores just in-frame clones and leaves some out. The sample consists of roughly 150,000 clones, over 75% of them appearing once. Sample: peripheral blood. The receptors originated from a man in his 70s with acute or convalescent COVID-19.

This chain uses TRBV10-2 with TRBJ1-2; TRBD1 might be the D (5 bases). The germline gives CDR1 WSHSY, CDR2 SAAADI. Trimming pared 6 bases from V and 1 base from J, leaving 9 bases between. CDR3 size: 13 residues. CDR3 residues: CASSADINYGYTF. The CDR3 nucleotides read TGCGCCAGCAGCGCGGACATTAACTATGGCTACACCTTC.

V and J are TRBV3-1 (or the pseudogene TRBV3-2) and TRBJ1-6, with D possibly TRBD1 on 5 matching bases. CDR1 LGHDT and CDR2 YNNKEL come from the germline V gene (reference sequence). This CDR3 spans 14 amino acids. V lost 2 bases and J lost 11, with 13 bases in between. The CDR3 sequence: CASSQPSGGAPLHF. The CDR3 DNA is TGTGCCAGCAGCCAACCATCGGGGGGGGCACCCCTCCACTTT.

The chain recombines TRBV12-3 or TRBV12-4 with TRBJ1-5; 7 positions agree with TRBD1. V shed 5 bases, J shed 9 bases, and the junction held 4 bases outside the gene matches. This CDR3 region has 12 residues. In nucleotides, the CDR3 is TGTGCCAGCAGTCAAGGGGGCGGGCCCCAGCATTTT. Translated: CASSQGGGPQHF.

The chain uses TRBV3-1 (or the pseudogene TRBV3-2) and TRBJ2-7, with 9 bases aligning to TRBD2. The CDR3 consists of 13 residues. J was trimmed by 3 bases and V by 4 bases; bases with no gene match: 1. The germline CDR1 and CDR2 sequences are LGHDT and YNNKEL (reference sequence). This chain's CDR3 is CASSRGRGYEQYF. The CDR3, as DNA: TGTGCCAGCAGCCGCGGGAGGGGCTACGAGCAGTACTTC.

The chain employs TRBV6-2 or TRBV6-3 and TRBJ1-1, with D possibly TRBD1 on 6 matching bases. The ends were cut back, 2 bases at V and 1 base at J, with 17 bases in the middle. Per the germline V gene, CDR1 is MNHEY and CDR2 is SVGEGT. The length of the CDR3 is 17 residues. The CDR3 DNA sequence: TGTGCCAGCAGTTACCCTACAGGGTACGGTAAGAACACTGAAGCTTTCTTT. Translating it yields CASSYPTGYGKNTEAFF.

The rearrangement links TRBV6-2 or TRBV6-3 to TRBJ1-5; D may be TRBD1 (6 bases). Trimming removed 0 bases at V and 1 base at J, with 10 bases between. Germline V CDR1 and CDR2: MNHEY, SVGEGT. The CDR3 covers 16 residues. CDR3 sequence reads: CASSYSQGWSNQPQHF. CDR3 in DNA: TGTGCCAGCAGTTACTCACAGGGATGGAGCAATCAGCCCCAGCATTTT.

The chain is built from TRBV4-2 and TRBJ2-1; 7 bases align to TRBD2. The ends lost 3 bases at V and 0 bases at J; junction bases unmatched: 5. The CDR3 totals 16 residues. CDR1 is LGHNA and CDR2 is YNFKEQ in the germline V gene. DNA for the CDR3: TGTGCCAGCAGCCATCAAGCGGGGAGCTCCTACAATGAGCAGTTCTTC. This sequence encodes CASSHQAGSSYNEQFF.